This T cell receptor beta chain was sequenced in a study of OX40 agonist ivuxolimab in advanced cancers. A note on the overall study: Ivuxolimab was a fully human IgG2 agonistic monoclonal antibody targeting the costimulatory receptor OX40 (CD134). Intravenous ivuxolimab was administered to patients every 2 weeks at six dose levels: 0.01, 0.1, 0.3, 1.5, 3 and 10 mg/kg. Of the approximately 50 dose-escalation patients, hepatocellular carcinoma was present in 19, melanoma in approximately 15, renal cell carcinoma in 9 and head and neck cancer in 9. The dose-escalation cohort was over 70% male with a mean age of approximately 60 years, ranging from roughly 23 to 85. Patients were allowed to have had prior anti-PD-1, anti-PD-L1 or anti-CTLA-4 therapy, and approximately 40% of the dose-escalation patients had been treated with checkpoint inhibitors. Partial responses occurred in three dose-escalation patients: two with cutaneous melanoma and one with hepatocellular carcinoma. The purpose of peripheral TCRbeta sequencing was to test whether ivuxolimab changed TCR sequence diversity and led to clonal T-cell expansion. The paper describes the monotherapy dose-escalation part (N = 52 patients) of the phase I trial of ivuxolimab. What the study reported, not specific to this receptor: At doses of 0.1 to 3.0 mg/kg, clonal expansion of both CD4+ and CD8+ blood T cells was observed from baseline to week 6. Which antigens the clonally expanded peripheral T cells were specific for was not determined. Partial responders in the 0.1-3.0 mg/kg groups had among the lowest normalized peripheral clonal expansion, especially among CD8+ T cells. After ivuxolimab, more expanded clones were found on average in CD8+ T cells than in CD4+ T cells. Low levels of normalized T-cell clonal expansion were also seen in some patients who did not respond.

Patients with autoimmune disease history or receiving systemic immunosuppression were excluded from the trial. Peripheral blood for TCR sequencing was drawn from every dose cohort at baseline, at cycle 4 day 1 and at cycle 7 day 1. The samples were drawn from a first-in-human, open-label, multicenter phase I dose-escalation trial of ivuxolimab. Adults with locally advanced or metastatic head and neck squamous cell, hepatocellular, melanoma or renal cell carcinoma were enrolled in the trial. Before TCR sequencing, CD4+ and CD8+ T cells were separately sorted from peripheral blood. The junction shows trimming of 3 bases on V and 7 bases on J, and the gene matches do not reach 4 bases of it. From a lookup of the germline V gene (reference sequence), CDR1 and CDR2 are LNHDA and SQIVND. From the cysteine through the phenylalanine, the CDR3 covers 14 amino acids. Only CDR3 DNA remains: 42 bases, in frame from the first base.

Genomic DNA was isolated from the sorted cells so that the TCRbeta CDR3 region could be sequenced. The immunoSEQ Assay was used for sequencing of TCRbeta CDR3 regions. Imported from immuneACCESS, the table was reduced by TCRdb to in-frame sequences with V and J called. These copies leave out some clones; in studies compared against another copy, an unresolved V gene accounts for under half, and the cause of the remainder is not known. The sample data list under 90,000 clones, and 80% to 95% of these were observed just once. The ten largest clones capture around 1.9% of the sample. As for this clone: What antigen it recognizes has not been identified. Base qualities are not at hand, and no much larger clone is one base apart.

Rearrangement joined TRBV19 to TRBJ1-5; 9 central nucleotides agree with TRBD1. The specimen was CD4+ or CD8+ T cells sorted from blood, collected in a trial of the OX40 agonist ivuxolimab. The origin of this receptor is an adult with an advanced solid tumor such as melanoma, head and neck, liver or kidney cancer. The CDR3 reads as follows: CASSIGTGQQPQHF. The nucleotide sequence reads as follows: TGTGCCAGTAGTATTGGGACAGGGCAGCAGCCCCAGCATTTT.